This TCR beta chain comes out of a study of beta chain features in type 1 diabetes. Every donor had blood drawn once into heparin, approximately 0.11 L on average. This clone occurred a few times. The sample has other DNA sequences that encode this CDR3 too. The isolated RNA, all of it, was reverse transcribed, so expressed TCRB transcripts were what got sequenced. TCRdb's table, derived via immunoSEQ multiplex PCR, lists solely in-frame clones and lacks some. Among about 320,000 clones listed, 14% were seen once. Germline lookup yields CDR1 SGHRS and CDR2 YFSETQ. Trimming stripped 2 bases from V and 0 bases from J, with 9 bases between. This CDR3 is built from 15 residues.

Sequenced material: central memory CD4+ T cells from blood. The V gene is TRBV5-1, the J gene TRBJ2-1; D possibly corresponds to TRBD2 (5 bases). The sequence came from a man aged 25-45 years in good health. The CDR3 DNA follows: TGCGCCAGCAGCTTTCAGCGGAGCTCCTACAATGAGCAGTTCTTC. Its translation is CASSFQRSSYNEQFF.